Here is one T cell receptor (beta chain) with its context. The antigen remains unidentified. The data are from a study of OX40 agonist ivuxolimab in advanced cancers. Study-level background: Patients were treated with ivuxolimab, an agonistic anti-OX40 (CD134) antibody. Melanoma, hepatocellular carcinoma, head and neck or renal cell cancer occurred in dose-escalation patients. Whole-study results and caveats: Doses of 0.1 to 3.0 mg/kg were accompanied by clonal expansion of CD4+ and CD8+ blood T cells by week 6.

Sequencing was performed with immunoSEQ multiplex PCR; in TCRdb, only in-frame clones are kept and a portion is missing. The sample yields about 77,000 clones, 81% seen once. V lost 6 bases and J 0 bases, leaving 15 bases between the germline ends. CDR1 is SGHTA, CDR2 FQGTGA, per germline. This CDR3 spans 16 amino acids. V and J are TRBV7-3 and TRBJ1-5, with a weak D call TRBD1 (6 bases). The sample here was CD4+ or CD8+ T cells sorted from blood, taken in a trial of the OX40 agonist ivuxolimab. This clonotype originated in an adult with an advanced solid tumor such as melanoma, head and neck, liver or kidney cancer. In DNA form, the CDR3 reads TGTGCCAGCAGTCTTGACAGGACTAATAGCAATCAGCCCCAGCATTTT. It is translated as CASSLDRTNSNQPQHF.